This T cell receptor beta chain came from a study of blood T cell repertoires in COVID-19. The method was immunoSEQ multiplex PCR; TCRdb's version includes in-frame clones alone and lacks a portion of them. The sample has some 450,000 clones; about nine tenths are singletons. This receptor was identified in a woman aged 45-65 years with COVID-19, enrolled during active disease. The sequenced material came from peripheral blood.

CDR3 sequence: CASSYLADRDYGYTF. The CDR3 DNA reads as TGTGCCAGCAGTTACCTGGCCGACAGGGACTATGGCTACACCTTC. The chain combines TRBV6-5 with TRBJ1-2, with 7 bases fitting TRBD1. Germline V gene lookup returns CDR1 MNHEY and CDR2 SVGAGI. The CDR3 extends over 15 amino acids. The V and J ends lost 2 bases and 3 bases, in that order; junction bases with no gene match: 6.